This TCR beta chain emerged from a study of low-dose radiotherapy and immunotherapy resistance in tumors. About the study: Dosing of intravenous cyclophosphamide at 200 mg/m2 occurred every two weeks and took place one day prior to radiation and immunotherapy.

Between the trimmed V and J ends, which lost 1 base and 6 bases, there was a span of 10 bases. This CDR3 is built from 14 residues. Covering alpha and beta chains, TRAV- and TRBV-specific primers were used for the first-strand cDNA. The PCR that amplified TCRs ran for around 20 cycles, relying on a constant-region primer and a V-primer adapter. The mRNA which had been isolated was amplified by in vitro transcription. TCRdb re-called the reads with MiXCR, one entry per CDR3 protein. The sample shows around 80,000 distinct CDR3 sequences, less than 20% of them seen only once. Time point described: after trial treatment. Documented treatment: LDRT plus nivolumab, ipilimumab, low-dose cyclophosphamide and aspirin (RACIN trial). It was nivolumab, ipilimumab, aspirin, low-dose cyclophosphamide and low-dose radiotherapy that donors received. This clonotype occurred many times.

This receptor was identified in a male donor with prostate cancer. The rearrangement links TRBV12-3 or TRBV12-4 to TRBJ1-5; D unclear. Sequenced material: PBMCs, taken after low-dose radiotherapy plus immunotherapy. The DNA for the CDR3 is TGTGCCAGCAGTTTAGGATCAGGAGTTCAGCCCCAGCATTTT. This gives the protein CASSLGSGVQPQHF.